The entry below describes one T cell receptor beta chain. Its specificity is unknown. Genomic DNA acted as the template from which TCR beta VDJ combination and CDR3 sequence profiling were carried out. TCRdb passed the reads through MiXCR, listing each CDR3 protein once. Of 150,000 to 200,000 distinct CDR3 sequences in the sample, approximately 48% are singletons; the top ten hold about 1.7%. All patients picked for sequencing had shown, by flow cytometry, an expansion of CD8+CD57+ cells. The patients all had a severe acquired aplastic anemia diagnosis. The sample originates from a study of CD8+CD57+ T cells in acquired aplastic anemia. Study as a whole: Mean yield of DNA from sorted CD4+ and CD8+ cells was roughly 3.1 ug.

General study points: Overlap between patients and controls comprised twenty-nine CD8+ CDR3 sequences.

Germline CDR1 and CDR2: LNHNV and YYDKDF (reference sequence). The CDR3 runs 16 residues. With 5 bases removed from V and 3 bases from J, the gap between germline ends came to 19 bases. Sequences were obtained from sorted CD4+, CD8+, or CD8+CD57+ T cells (not recorded which) from PBMCs. The genes are TRBV15 and TRBJ2-5; tentative D call: TRBD1 (6 bases). The clonotype originates from a human donor with aplastic anemia. The CDR3 coding sequence is TGTGCCACCAGCTCCCATTACCGACAGGTAGAAGAGACCCAGTACTTC. Its translation: CATSSHYRQVEETQYF.